This T cell receptor beta chain was obtained from a study of control samples from healthy donors and cancer patients. This clone was counted a few times. Germline-derived CDR1 and CDR2 are MNHNY and SVGAGI (reference sequence). This CDR3 is 15 amino acids long. V was trimmed by 0 bases and J by 2 bases, leaving 8 bases between them. Sequencing used immunoSEQ multiplex PCR; TCRdb keeps in-frame clones, though not all of them. The table has about 51,000 clones, approximately 80% seen once. The chain employs TRBV6-6 and TRBJ1-3; D call uncertain. The sequenced material came from blood. The origin of this receptor is a man between 65 and 80 years old in good health. The CDR3 bases are TGTGCCAGCAGTTACTCGTACGGTACTGGAAACACCATATATTTT. Translating it yields CASSYSYGTGNTIYF.